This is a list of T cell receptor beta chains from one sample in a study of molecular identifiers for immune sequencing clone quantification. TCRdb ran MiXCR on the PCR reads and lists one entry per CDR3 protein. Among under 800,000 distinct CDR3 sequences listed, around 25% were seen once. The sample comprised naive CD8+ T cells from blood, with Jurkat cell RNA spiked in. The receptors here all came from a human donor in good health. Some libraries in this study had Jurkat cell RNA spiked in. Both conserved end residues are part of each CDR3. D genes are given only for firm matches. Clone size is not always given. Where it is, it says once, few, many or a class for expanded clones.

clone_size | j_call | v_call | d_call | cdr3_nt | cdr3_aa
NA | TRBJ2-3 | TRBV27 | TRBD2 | TGTGCCAGCAGCCTTCTAGCGGAGCTTCCTAGCACAGATACGCAGTATTTT | CASSLLAELPSTDTQYF
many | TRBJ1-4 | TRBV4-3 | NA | TGCGCCAGCAGCCAAGTTCTTTCTGGTAATGAAAAACTGTTTTTT | CASSQVLSGNEKLFF
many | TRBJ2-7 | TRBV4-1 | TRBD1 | TGCGCCAGCAGCCACCAAACCACAGGGGGAGACGAGCAGTACTTC | CASSHQTTGGDEQYF
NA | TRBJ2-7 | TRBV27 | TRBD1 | TGTGCCAGCAGTCCGCGTCCCGGGACAGGGGACAAGGGCTACGAGCAGTACTTC | CASSPRPGTGDKGYEQYF
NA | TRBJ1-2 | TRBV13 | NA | TGTGCCAGCAGCCCCCAGGCAGGGGAGAATAACTATGGCTCCACCTTC | CASSPQAGENNYGSTF
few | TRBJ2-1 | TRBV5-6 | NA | TGTGCCAGCAGCTTCCCTTCACGCTCCTACAATGAGCAGTTCTTC | CASSFPSRSYNEQFF
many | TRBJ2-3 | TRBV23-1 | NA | TGCGCCAGCAGTCAATCGAAAGGGCCCCCAGATACGCAGTATTTT | CASSQSKGPPDTQYF
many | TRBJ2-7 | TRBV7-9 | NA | TGTGCCAGCAGCCCCGGGACTGTTTACGAGCAGTACTTC | CASSPGTVYEQYF
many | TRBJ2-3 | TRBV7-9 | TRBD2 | TGTGCCAGCAGCTCACTAGCGGGAGACGATACGCAGTATTTT | CASSSLAGDDTQYF
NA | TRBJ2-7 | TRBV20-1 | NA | TGCAGTGCTAGAGAGGTGGGTTCCTACGAGCAGTACTTC | CSAREVGSYEQYF
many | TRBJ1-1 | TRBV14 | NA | TGTGCCAGCAGCCAAGAAGAGGTCACGACGTGGGACCTGAACACTGAAGCTTTCTTT | CASSQEEVTTWDLNTEAFF
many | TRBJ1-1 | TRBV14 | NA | TGTGCCAGCAGCCAGTTAGAATCAGAGCGGACTGAAGCTTTCTTT | CASSQLESERTEAFF
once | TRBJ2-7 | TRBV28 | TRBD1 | TGTGCCAGCAGTTTAATGGTTGGGGACAGCCCCCCTCAACAGTACTTC | CASSLMVGDSPPQQYF
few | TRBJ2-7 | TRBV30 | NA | TGTGCCGCAGGGGAGCAGTACTTC | CAAGEQYF
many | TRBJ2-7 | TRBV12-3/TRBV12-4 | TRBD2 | TGTGCCAGCAGACGGACTAGCGGGCCCCCCTACGAGCAGTACTTC | CASRRTSGPPYEQYF
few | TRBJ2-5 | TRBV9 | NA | TGTGCCAGCAGCGCCGGACAACTTAGGGAGACCCAGTACTTC | CASSAGQLRETQYF
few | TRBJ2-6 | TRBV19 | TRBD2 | TGTGCCAGTAGTACCCCGCGGGAGGGAAAGGCTGGGGCCAACGTCCTGACTTTC | CASSTPREGKAGANVLTF
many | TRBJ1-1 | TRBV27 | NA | TGTGCCAGCAGGAGAGGGGCGGGAAACACTGAAGCTTTCTTT | CASRRGAGNTEAFF
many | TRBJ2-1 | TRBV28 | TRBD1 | TGTGCCAGCACCGTGCAGGGGGCCCACAATGAGCAGTTCTTC | CASTVQGAHNEQFF
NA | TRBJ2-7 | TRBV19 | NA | TGTGCCAGTAGTATCAGGGAAGCGGAACCCTACGAGCAGTACTTC | CASSIREAEPYEQYF
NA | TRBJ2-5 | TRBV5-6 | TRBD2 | TGTGCCAGCAGCTTTGTCGGTGCGGGAGGGCCCTCGGAGACCCAGTACTTC | CASSFVGAGGPSETQYF
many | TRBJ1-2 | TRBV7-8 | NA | TGTGCCAGCAGCTCAGGGATTGTAGAAGCTGGCTACACCTTC | CASSSGIVEAGYTF
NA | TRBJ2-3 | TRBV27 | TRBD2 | TGTGCCAGCAGTTTATTCCTAGCGGGAGGCACAGATACGCAGTATTTT | CASSLFLAGGTDTQYF
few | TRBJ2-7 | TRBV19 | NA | TGTGCCAGTAACGCGGGGGCGAGCTCCTACGAGCAGTACTTC | CASNAGASSYEQYF
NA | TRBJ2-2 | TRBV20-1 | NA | TGCAGTGCTAGATTTGGCAGGGGGAACACCGGGGAGCTGTTTTTT | CSARFGRGNTGELFF
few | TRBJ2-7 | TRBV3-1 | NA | TGTGCCAGCAGCCAAGATTTTGGCGGGAACTCCTACGAGCAGTACTTC | CASSQDFGGNSYEQYF
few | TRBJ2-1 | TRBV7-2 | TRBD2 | TGTGCCAGCCGCTTAGCGACCGGGACTAGCGGGAGCTACAATGAGCAGTTCTTC | CASRLATGTSGSYNEQFF
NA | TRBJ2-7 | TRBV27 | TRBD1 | TGTGCCAGCAGTCCTGGGACAGCCTGCGAGCAGTACTTC | CASSPGTACEQYF
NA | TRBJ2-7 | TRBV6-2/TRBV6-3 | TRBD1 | TGTGCCAGCAGTTACGCCCCGGACAGGGACTCGAAGCAGTACTTC | CASSYAPDRDSKQYF
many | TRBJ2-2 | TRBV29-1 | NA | TGCAGCGCTTCCGCCGGGGAGCTGTTTTTT | CSASAGELFF
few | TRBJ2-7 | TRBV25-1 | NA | TGTGCCAGCAGCGGGGACAATCCCTACGGGCAGTACTTC | CASSGDNPYGQYF
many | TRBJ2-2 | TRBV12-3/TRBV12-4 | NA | TGTGCCAGCAGTTTATCTGGTGGGGAGCTGTTTTTT | CASSLSGGELFF
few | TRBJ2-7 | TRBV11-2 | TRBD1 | TGTGCCAGCAGCTCCTTCCCCCACCCGGACAGGACGGACTCCTACGAGCAGTACTTC | CASSSFPHPDRTDSYEQYF
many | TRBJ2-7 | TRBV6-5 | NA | TGTGCCAGCAGTTACGGCCCCCCTCGGGAGCAGTACTTC | CASSYGPPREQYF
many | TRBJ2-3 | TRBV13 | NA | TGTGCCAGCAGCTTGTGGGGCAGGGGTAGCACAGATACGCAGTATTTT | CASSLWGRGSTDTQYF
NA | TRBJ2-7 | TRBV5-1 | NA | TGCGCCAGCAGCTTGGCTTTGGGGGCCGACTACGAGCAGTACTTC | CASSLALGADYEQYF
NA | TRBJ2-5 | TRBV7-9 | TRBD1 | TGTGCCAGCAGCCGGGGGACAGGGGGCATGGAGACCCAGTACTTC | CASSRGTGGMETQYF
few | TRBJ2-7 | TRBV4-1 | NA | TGCGCCAGCAGCCAAGGCCCAGACAGTTACTACGAGCAGTACTTC | CASSQGPDSYYEQYF
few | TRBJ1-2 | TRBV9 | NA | TGTGCCAGCAGCGTAGAAGACAGCTCTTATGGCTACACCTTC | CASSVEDSSYGYTF
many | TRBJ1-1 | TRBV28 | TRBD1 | TGTGCCAGCAGTTTGTCTCTAACAGGGGTGAACACTGAAGCTTTCTTT | CASSLSLTGVNTEAFF
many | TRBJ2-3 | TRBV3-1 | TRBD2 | TGTGCCAGCAGCCAGCCGGGGGGGCCCTTCACAGATACGCAGTATTTT | CASSQPGGPFTDTQYF
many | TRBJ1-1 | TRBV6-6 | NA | TGTGCCAGCAGTTACTCGAAGGACAGACGGAACACTGAAGCTTTCTTT | CASSYSKDRRNTEAFF
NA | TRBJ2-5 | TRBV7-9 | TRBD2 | TGTGCCAGCAGCTTTCTAGCGGGGGGGCCGGCGACCCAGTACTTC | CASSFLAGGPATQYF
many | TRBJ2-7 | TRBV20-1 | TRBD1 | TGCAGTGCTAGTCGTTACAGGGGGTTATCCTACGAGCAGTACTTC | CSASRYRGLSYEQYF
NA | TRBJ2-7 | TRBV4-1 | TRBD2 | TGCGCCAGCAGGGCTAGCGGGGGGTCACCACCCTACGAGCAGTACTTC | CASRASGGSPPYEQYF
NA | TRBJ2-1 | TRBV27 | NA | TGTGCCAGCAGTTTTGGGGGGGCCCCGTTGGATGAGCAGTTCTTC | CASSFGGAPLDEQFF
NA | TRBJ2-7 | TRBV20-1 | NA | TGCAGTGCTAGAGCAGAAGGGCACTCCTACGAGCAGTACTTC | CSARAEGHSYEQYF
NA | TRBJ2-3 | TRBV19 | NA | TGTGCCAGTATAGGAACCCGGGAGCGCACAGATACGCAGTATTTT | CASIGTRERTDTQYF
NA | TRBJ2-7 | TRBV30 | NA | TGTGCCTGGAGGGAGGACGGATCCTACGAGCAGTACTTC | CAWREDGSYEQYF
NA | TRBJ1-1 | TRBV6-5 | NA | TGTGCGAGCAGTTACTACACGACAGGTACTGAAGCTCTCTTT | CASSYYTTGTEALF
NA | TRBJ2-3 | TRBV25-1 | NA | TGTGCCAGCAGAGAATGGTCAGATACGCAGTATTTT | CASREWSDTQYF
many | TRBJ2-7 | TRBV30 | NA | TGTGCCTGGACCCCAGACGGCAACTCCTACGAGCAGTACTTC | CAWTPDGNSYEQYF
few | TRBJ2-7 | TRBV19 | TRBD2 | TGTGCCAGTAGTCCGAGGGAGGGTACCTACGAGCAGTACTTC | CASSPREGTYEQYF
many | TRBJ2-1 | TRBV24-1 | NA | TGTGCCACCAGCCCAGGGATGGATGAGCAGTTCTTC | CATSPGMDEQFF
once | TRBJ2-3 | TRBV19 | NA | TGTGCCAGTAGTGTTGGGGGGAGCTGCACAGATACGCAGTATTTT | CASSVGGSCTDTQYF
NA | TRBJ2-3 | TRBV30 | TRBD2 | TGTGCCTGGAGTGGGTCCTCGAAAGCGGGGGATTGGACAGATACGCAGTATTTT | CAWSGSSKAGDWTDTQYF
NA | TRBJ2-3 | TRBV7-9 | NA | TGTGCCAGCAGCTTGGGGGCGGGACCTATCACAGATACGCAGTATTTT | CASSLGAGPITDTQYF
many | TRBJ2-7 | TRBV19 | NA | TGTGCCAGTAGCGCAGGGGCCATCTACGAGCAGTACTTC | CASSAGAIYEQYF
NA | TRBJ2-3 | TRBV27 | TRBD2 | TGTGCCAGCAGTTTCGTAGGTACCGGGACTAGCGGGAGTGATACGCAGTATTTT | CASSFVGTGTSGSDTQYF